This is a list of T cell receptor delta chains from one sample in a study of gamma delta lymphoproliferative disorders and STAT genes. TCRdb reanalysed the multiplex PCR reads with CATT. This sample carries 1,700 or so delta-chain clones, 2.5% to 3% of them seen once, and the ten largest clones take about 12%. The sequencing input was blood. These receptors were obtained from a human donor in good health. Each CDR3 is given with its conserved first and last residue. The D gene is left open where the match is weak. Not all rows give a size; the values are once, few, many and, for expanded clones, a class.

.	TRDV1	TRDJ1	TRDD3	TGTGCTCTTGGGGAACTGGTCGATGCAGGAACCTGCGACTGGGGGGAAGTCACCGATAACCTCATCTTT	CALGELVDAGTCDWGEVTDNLIF
large	TRDV3	TRDJ1	TRDD3	TGTGCCTTTAGAACGTCATGCTACGACCTAGGCTGTAGGGATACGCCGGACACCGATAAACTCATCTTT	CAFRTSCYDLGCRDTPDTDKLIF
large	TRDV1	TRDJ1	.	TGTGCTCTTGGGGAAGAAGACCAGCATTTT	CALGEEDQHF
large	TRAV38-2/DV8	TRDJ1	TRDD3	TGTGCTTATAGGAGGATGACCGCTGTGGGCGACTGGGGGAACTCATTCGATAAACTCATCTTT	CAYRRMTAVGDWGNSFDKLIF
large	TRDV1	TRDJ1	.	TGTGCTCTTGGGGATCTACTTCCTACCGATAAACTCATCTTT	CALGDLLPTDKLIF
hyperexpanded	TRDV2	TRDJ1	TRDD3	TGTGCCTGTGACGCACTGGGGGATCGCCTATACACCGATAAACTCATCTTT	CACDALGDRLYTDKLIF
few	TRDV2	TRDJ1	TRDD3	TGTGCCTGTGACACAGGCTATGGACTGGGGGATACGCGTACGGGAAACACCGATAAACTCATCTTT	CACDTGYGLGDTRTGNTDKLIF
.	TRDV2	TRDJ1	TRDD3	TGTGCCTGTGATCAACTGGGGGACCGCGATAAACTCATTTTT	CACDQLGDRDKLIF
large	TRDV2	TRDJ1	.	TGTGCCTGTGACAGCTTGGGACTGATGCGCGCCGATAAACTCATCTTT	CACDSLGLMRADKLIF
large	TRDV1	TRDJ1	.	TGTGCTCTTGGGGAACTAGTTTTCGGGAGGCACAACACCGATAAACTCATCTTT	CALGELVFGRHNTDKLIF
large	TRDV2	TRDJ1	TRDD3	TGTGCCTGTGATAAGTTGGGGGATACGGGCGATAAACTCATCTTT	CACDKLGDTGDKLIF
few	TRDV2	TRDJ1	TRDD3	TGTGCCTGTGACACGATCGAACTGGGGGATACGCGGGGGACCGATAAACTCATCTTT	CACDTIELGDTRGTDKLIF
.	TRDV2	TRDJ1	TRDD3	TGTGCCTGTGACGTACTGGGGGATAACACCGATAAACTCATCTTT	CACDVLGDNTDKLIF
large	TRDV1	TRDJ1	TRDD3	TGTGCTCTTGGGGAGCCTACTAGCTGGGGGTTATACACCGATAAACTCATCTTT	CALGEPTSWGLYTDKLIF
.	TRDV2	TRDJ1	.	TGTGCCTGTGACCCTGCTGGGTACACCGATAAACTCATCTTT	CACDPAGYTDKLIF
large	TRDV3	TRDJ1	.	TGTGCCTTTAGAGGGGGAACGCCCCACCAGCCTCGTCCGTACACCGATAAACTCATCTTT	CAFRGGTPHQPRPYTDKLIF
large	TRDV1	TRDJ1	.	TGTGCTCTTGGGGAACCAACTGGATGGGCCTGGGTTGGTGCCGATAAACTCATCTTT	CALGEPTGWAWVGADKLIF
few	TRDV1	TRDJ1	TRDD3	TGTGCTCTTGGGACTCCCTACCGAGGTATGCTGGGGGATAGGCCTCCTGGCGATAAACTCATCTTT	CALGTPYRGMLGDRPPGDKLIF
few	TRDV1	TRDJ1	.	TGTGCTCTTGGGGAATTAGGCCTTCCTCGGTTCCACTGGGTCCGGTACACCGATAAACTCATCTTT	CALGELGLPRFHWVRYTDKLIF
large	TRDV1	TRDJ1	TRDD3	TGTGCTCTTGGGGACCGCCCCCGGGGGATACAGTACACCGATAAACTCATCTTT	CALGDRPRGIQYTDKLIF
few	TRAV29/DV5	TRDJ1	.	.	CSVLLCSKLRPSYTDTGGYTDKLIF
few	TRDV2	TRDJ3	TRDD3	TGTTCTGGGGGATACCCCCTCTGGGACACCCGACAGATGTTTTTC	CSGGYPLWDTRQMFF
large	TRDV2	TRDJ1	TRDD3	TGTGCCTGTGACACCGTAAGTCCTGGGGGATATTCCAATAAACTCATCTTT	CACDTVSPGGYSNKLIF
hyperexpanded	TRDV2	TRDJ1	.	TGTGCCTGTGACCACCTCAAGCAGGGGGGCGATAAACTCATCTTT	CACDHLKQGGDKLIF
large	TRDV1	TRDJ1	TRDD3	TGTGCTCTTGGGGAACTGGGGACGTTACTCCTGGGGGACCCAACCGATAAACTCATCTTT	CALGELGTLLLGDPTDKLIF
large	TRDV1	TRDJ1	TRDD3	TGTGCTCTTGGGGAACTATCTCCTACTATCGTACTGGGGGGCTACACCGATAAACTCATCTTT	CALGELSPTIVLGGYTDKLIF
large	TRDV1	TRDJ1	TRDD3	TGTGCTCTTGGGGAACTAGAATTAGCTCTACTGGGGGACCTCACCGATAAACTCATCTTT	CALGELELALLGDLTDKLIF
.	TRDV2	TRDJ1	TRDD3	TGTGCCTGTGACCCAATGGGGGGGGGATACGCGGACGGGTCGTACACCGATAAACTCATCTTT	CACDPMGGGYADGSYTDKLIF
large	TRDV2	TRDJ1	TRDD3	TGTGCCTGTGACTCCTTACTGGGGGATAACACCGATAAACTCATCTTT	CACDSLLGDNTDKLIF
hyperexpanded	TRDV2	TRDJ3	TRDD3	TGTGCCTGTGACACGAAGGGGATATTGAAGTGGGACACCCGACAGATGTTTTTC	CACDTKGILKWDTRQMFF
.	TRDV1	TRDJ1	TRDD3	TGTGCTCTTGGGGACCCTCTTGTCTTCCTAGCCTGGGGGATCGGTTTGTACACCGATAAACTCATCTTT	CALGDPLVFLAWGIGLYTDKLIF
few	TRDV2	TRDJ1	TRDD3	TGTGCCTGTGACACACTCCTGGTCGGCGGTCTGGGGGATACGTACACCGATAAACTCATCTTT	CACDTLLVGGLGDTYTDKLIF
large	TRDV1	TRDJ1	TRDD3	TGTGCTCTTGGGGACTTGGGGGATACGCTTGATAAACTCATCTTT	CALGDLGDTLDKLIF
medium-sized	TRDV2	TRDJ3	TRDD3	TGTGCCTGTGACACGGTACTGGGGGATAAAGGACCCTGGGACACCCGACAGATGTTTTTC	CACDTVLGDKGPWDTRQMFF
hyperexpanded	TRDV2	TRDJ1	.	TGTGCCTGTGACACCTTGTGCCGATGCACCGATAAACTCATCTTT	CACDTLCRCTDKLIF
large	TRDV2	TRDJ1	TRDD3	TGTGCCTGTGACACCGTAAGTGGGGGAGCCCGGACCCACAAGTACACCGATAAACTCATCTTT	CACDTVSGGARTHKYTDKLIF
few	TRDV2	TRDJ1	TRDD3	TGTGCCTGTGACACCGTTGCTGCGGGATACCACACCGATAAACTCATCTTT	CACDTVAAGYHTDKLIF
few	TRDV1	TRDJ1	.	TGTGCTCTTGGGGATGACCTTCTTACCTTC	CALGDDLLTF
medium-sized	TRAV36/DV7	TRDJ1	TRDD3	TGTGCCCACCAACCAACGCTACCGGTGGGGGATACGCACACCGGGAGGACTTTCACCGATAAACTCATCTTT	CAHQPTLPVGDTHTGRTFTDKLIF